This record looks at one T cell receptor (beta chain) sequence and its context. V lost 4 bases and J lost 5; bases outside the gene matches: 14. This CDR3 region has 18 residues. The germline CDR1 and CDR2 sequences are SGHTA and FQGTGA. This record comes from a study of control samples from healthy donors and cancer patients. TCRdb keeps only in-frame clones here, not all; method: immunoSEQ multiplex PCR. The sample has tens of thousands of clones, about 87% seen once. The specimen sequenced was PBMCs. The sequence came from a woman aged 55-69 years with head and neck cancer. The chain has TRBV7-3 and TRBJ2-2; 9 nucleotides line up with TRBD2. The CDR3 bases are TGTGCCAGCAGCTCGATAGCTGGGGGACTAGCTAATACCGGGGAGCTGTTTTTT. It yields the protein CASSSIAGGLANTGELFF.